This note documents a single T cell receptor (beta chain) sequence. Its antigen is unknown. The CDR3 runs 14 residues. V gave up 2 bases and J gave up 3 bases; unmatched junction bases: 3. Germline loops: CDR1 GTSNPN, CDR2 SVGIG (reference sequence). This specimen belongs to a study of T cell responses to AZD1222 COVID-19 vaccine. Study outcomes and limitations: Baseline antibody screening turned up just a handful of seropositive AZD1222 recipients. Reports say nearly half of spike-specific TCRs go after unmutated variant regions.

Profiled with immunoSEQ multiplex PCR; TCRdb holds only in-frame clones, not every one. The sample has about 120,000 clones, about 91% seen once; the top ten hold 1.6%. The genes are TRBV30 and TRBJ2-2, with 7 bases aligning to TRBD1. The sample here was peripheral blood, taken 28 days after the second AZD1222 dose. This TCR was recovered from an adult who received the AZD1222 COVID-19 vaccine. CDR3 coding DNA: TGTGCCTGGAGTAGGGGGCAGCACACCGGGGAGCTGTTTTTT. Its translation is CAWSRGQHTGELFF.